The clone carrying this T cell receptor (beta chain) has more than one count but fewer than ten. This entry is derived from a study of T cell repertoires in cytomegalovirus infection. Looking at the study overall: Carrying CMV and the relevant HLA type showed in public TCR beta signatures.

TCRdb independently ran MiXCR on the reads; one entry per CDR3 protein. The sample holds about 140,000 distinct CDR3 sequences, about 6.3% seen once. The CDR3 has 12 amino acids. Trimming shortened V by 5 bases and J by 1 base, and 8 bases separated the two germline ends. In germline, CDR1 is DFQATT, CDR2 SNEGSKA (reference sequence). Sequenced sample: PBMCs. The rearrangement uses TRBV20-1 and TRBJ1-2; D not resolved. The sequence was obtained from a human donor in good health (CMV status not recorded). Some clones in this sample may be carry-over from other donors' samples. This CDR3 reads CSAFSVNYGYTF. The CDR3 coding sequence is TGCAGTGCTTTTTCGGTTAACTATGGCTACACCTTC.